What follows describes a single T cell receptor (beta chain). Its antigen is still unknown. Once extracted for a subset, genomic DNA was divided evenly among several immunoSEQ plates. Per the study methods: Junction-only sequences without quality scores came from ImmunoSEQ, so filtering differed. Profiled with immunoSEQ multiplex PCR; TCRdb holds only in-frame clones, not every one. V and J calls and clone size are copied from that table; D and trimming were computed from the DNA. The repertoire consists of about 1.1 million clones, with approximately 80% occurring once and the leading ten covering 0.89%. The CDR3 loop spans 17 amino acids. CDR1 SGHAT and CDR2 FQNNGV come from the germline V gene. Trimming removed 4 bases from V and 7 bases from J, with 22 bases in between. This record belongs to a study of shared clonotypes between healthy human individuals. Study-wide results and limits: Researchers found naive subsets generally carried larger estimated richness than memory subsets. Large depth notwithstanding, sorted-subset sequencing proved incomplete by rarefaction.

The sequenced sample was memory CD4+ T cells from PBMCs. Subset indicated: CD45RA-negative fraction. This receptor was identified in a man aged 18 to 30 in good health. Some clones in this sample may be carry-over from other donors' samples. The V gene is TRBV11-2, the J gene TRBJ1-4; D call uncertain. The CDR3 protein is CASSSLRPGLVSEKLFF. CDR3 DNA sequence: TGTGCCAGCAGCTCCCTAAGGCCAGGCCTAGTTAGTGAAAAACTGTTTTTT. The entire variable domain, with the rest obtained from reference TRBV11-2 and TRBJ1-4, is as follows: EAGVAQSPRYKIIEKRQSVAFWCNPISGHATLYWYQQILGQGPKLLIQFQNNGVVDDSQLPKDRFSAERLKGVDSTLKIQPAKLEDSAVYLCASSSLRPGLVSEKLFFGSGTQLSVL.